A selection of T cell receptor beta chains follows, all from one sample in a study of blood T cell repertoires in COVID-19. Some clones are missing from TCRdb's copy, which holds only in-frame ones; the method was immunoSEQ multiplex PCR. The sample has about 330,000 clones, about 87% seen once. The specimen sequenced was peripheral blood. These TCRs come from a man aged 30 to 45 with COVID-19, enrolled during active disease. The CDR3 runs from the conserved cysteine through the conserved F or W. D genes are given only for firm matches. Rows give clone size only sometimes, using once, few, many, or a class for an expanded clone.

>TRBJ2-7|TRBV11-2|.|TRBD2
TGTGCCAGCAGCTTGGCCGGGGGGGCCCCCTACGAGCAGTACTTC
CASSLAGGAPYEQYF
>TRBJ2-3|TRBV10-2|.|TRBD2
TGCGCCAGCAGTACTAGCGGGGCCACAGATACGCAGTATTTT
CASSTSGATDTQYF
>TRBJ2-7|TRBV27|few|TRBD1
TGTGCCAGCGGCCTGGACAGGGGATACTACGAGCAGTACTTC
CASGLDRGYYEQYF
>TRBJ1-4|TRBV6-5|.|.
TGTGCCAGCAGCCTCGGGGGGGGCCAGAATGAAAAACTGTTTTTT
CASSLGGGQNEKLFF
>TRBJ1-3|TRBV11-2|once|TRBD1
TGTGCCAGCAGCCTAACAGGGGATGGAAACACCATATATTTT
CASSLTGDGNTIYF
>TRBJ2-7|TRBV6-5|.|TRBD1
TGTGCCAGCAGAAGACAGGGATACTACGAGCAGTACTTC
CASRRQGYYEQYF
>TRBJ2-1|TRBV7-2|.|.
TGTGCCAGCAGCTTTTTCTTCCAGGGCGAGCAGTTCTTC
CASSFFFQGEQFF
>TRBJ1-1|TRBV5-1|few|.
TGCGCCAGCAGCCCCTCTGGGGCGAACACTGAAGCTTTCTTT
CASSPSGANTEAFF
>TRBJ2-3|TRBV11-1|few|TRBD2
TGTGCCAGCAGCTCCCGGGGAGGGGTAGGCACAGATACGCAGTATTTT
CASSSRGGVGTDTQYF
>TRBJ2-7|TRBV29-1|once|.
TGCAGCGTTGAAGTTACGGGGGAGCAGTACTTC
CSVEVTGEQYF
>TRBJ2-3|TRBV18|.|TRBD2
TGTGCCAGCTCACCTCAGACTAGCGGACTTACAGATACGCAGTATTTT
CASSPQTSGLTDTQYF
>TRBJ2-7|TRBV3-1/TRBV3-2|once|TRBD1
TGTGCCAGCAGCCAAGTTCCGGGACAGGGTACTAACTTC
CASSQVPGQGTNF
>TRBJ1-1|TRBV7-6|.|.
TGTGCCAGCAGCCCCCCGGGATATGAGAACACTGAAGCTTTCTTT
CASSPPGYENTEAFF
>TRBJ1-5|TRBV7-9|.|TRBD1
TGTGCCAGCAGCCAGGGACAGGGGGCCCAGCCCCAGCATTTT
CASSQGQGAQPQHF
>TRBJ2-1|TRBV11-1|.|TRBD1
TGTGCCAGCAGCTTAGATGTCACAGGGGGCCGGGAGCAGTTCTTC
CASSLDVTGGREQFF
>TRBJ2-7|TRBV2|.|TRBD1
TGTGCCAGCACAGAGGGGGCGCGCTCCTACGAGCAGTACTTC
CASTEGARSYEQYF
>TRBJ2-3|TRBV29-1|.|TRBD2
TGCAGCGTTGATCGAACGGGGACTAGCGGGAACACAGATACGCAGTATTTT
CSVDRTGTSGNTDTQYF
>TRBJ2-7|TRBV28|few|.
TGTGCCAGCAGTTTAGTTGGCCAGGGGATAAGCTCCTACGAGCAGTACTTC
CASSLVGQGISSYEQYF
>TRBJ1-5|TRBV6-2/TRBV6-3|.|TRBD1
TGTGCCAGCAGTTACTCGGGACAGCGAATCAATCAGCCCCAGCATTTT
CASSYSGQRINQPQHF
>TRBJ2-4|TRBV5-1|.|.
TGCGCCAGCAGCTTATCCGCGACAGCCCTAACCAAAAACATTCAGTACTTC
CASSLSATALTKNIQYF
>TRBJ2-7|TRBV28|once|.
TGTGCCAGCAGTTTTTCGACTCTACGAGACGAGCAGTACTTC
CASSFSTLRDEQYF
>TRBJ2-6|TRBV13|.|.
TGTGCCAGCAGCTTAGGTCGGGCGGGTTCGTCGAAATCTGGGGCCAACGTCCTGACTTTC
CASSLGRAGSSKSGANVLTF
>TRBJ2-3|TRBV6-2/TRBV6-3|.|TRBD1
TGTGCCAGCAGTTACTTGGACATCCCGGGACAGACAATCGGGGATACGCAGTATTTT
CASSYLDIPGQTIGDTQYF
>TRBJ1-1|TRBV7-2|.|.
TGTGCCAGCAGCTTAGGCGTTCCGGGTTTTGAAGCTTTCTTT
CASSLGVPGFEAFF
>TRBJ2-3|TRBV2|.|.
TGTGCCAGCAGTGAAGGGCGGGATGGCACAGATACGCAGTATTTT
CASSEGRDGTDTQYF
>TRBJ1-5|TRBV2|.|.
TGTGCCAGCAGTGATATGAACAGCCATCAGCCCCAGCATTTT
CASSDMNSHQPQHF
>TRBJ1-2|TRBV2|.|.
TGTGCCAGCAGTAAAAGGAGCAGGGGCTATGGCTACACCTTC
CASSKRSRGYGYTF
>TRBJ2-7|TRBV27|few|TRBD2
TGTGCCAGCAGTTTAGGGACTAGCCCCTACGAGCAGTACTTC
CASSLGTSPYEQYF
>TRBJ1-2|TRBV3-1/TRBV3-2|.|TRBD1
TGTGCCAGCAGCCAATTCGTGGGCAGGGGGTATGGCTACACCTTC
CASSQFVGRGYGYTF
>TRBJ1-2|TRBV7-3|few|TRBD1
TGTGCCAGCAGCTCCGGACAGGGGAACGGCTACACCTTC
CASSSGQGNGYTF
>TRBJ2-7|TRBV5-6|.|TRBD1
TGTGCCAGCAGCCCGAAGTACAGGGGCGAGCAGTACTTC
CASSPKYRGEQYF
>TRBJ1-2|TRBV10-3|.|TRBD1
TGTGCCATCCGGGCGACAGGGTCTGATGGCTACACCTTC
CAIRATGSDGYTF
>TRBJ2-7|TRBV2|.|.
TGTGCCAGCGCCTCTGGAGGGGGGGCCTACGAGCAGTACTTC
CASASGGGAYEQYF
>TRBJ2-1|TRBV11-3|.|TRBD2
TGTGCCAGCAGCTTAGATCTCGGAACTAGCGGGTTTAATGAGCAGTTCTTC
CASSLDLGTSGFNEQFF
>TRBJ2-3|TRBV19|.|.
TGTGCCAGTAGGTCACAGAGTGGCACAGATACGCAGTATTTT
CASRSQSGTDTQYF
>TRBJ2-2|TRBV10-3|.|TRBD1
TGTGCCATCAGTGAGACAGGGGGCCGGGTCACCGGGGAGCTGTTTTTT
CAISETGGRVTGELFF